This TCR beta chain was sequenced during a study of T-cell reconstitution after alpha-beta-depleted transplantation in children. Study observations and caveats: About two months after transplant, alpha-beta T cells reportedly came from several hundred expanded graft clones. At day 60, the high TCRbeta diversity found in some patients originated from recipient T cells and thymic progenitors that had survived. After one year, T-cell counts and TCRbeta diversity mostly came from new T cells.

This clonotype was found a few times. Antigen: not known. Preparation of the TCRbeta library was carried out with unique molecular identifiers. One entry per CDR3 protein, called by TCRdb with MiXCR from the PCR reads. Of about 980,000 distinct CDR3 sequences listed, about 29% are singletons. The V gene's germline CDR1 is LNHNV and CDR2 YYDKDF (reference sequence). The CDR3 sequence is 17 residues long. The V gene lost 7 bases and the J gene lost 4 bases, with 20 bases spanning the gap. The chain has TRBV15 and TRBJ2-6; possibly TRBD1 or TRBD2 for D (5 bases each). The specimen was PBMCs, mostly from graft donor cells, collected 360 days after TCRalphabeta/CD19-depleted stem cell transplant. This sequence originates from a boy under three years old who had a stem cell transplant for SCID, so the T cells may come from the graft donor. CDR3 loop: CATTPGRSGKGANVLTF. The CDR3 region has the DNA TGTGCCACCACCCCGGGACGGTCGGGAAAGGGGGCCAACGTCCTGACTTTC.